This T cell receptor (beta chain) appears in the sequencing data of a study of blood T cell repertoires in COVID-19. Study-wide context: Acute and convalescent COVID-19 samples came from the United States, Italy and Spain. From T cells, B-cell-depleted T cells, or PBMCs came the material, which was cDNA or gDNA.

In the original analysis: The authors estimated nucleated cell counts from reference gene primer amplification. Profiled with immunoSEQ multiplex PCR; TCRdb holds only in-frame clones, not every one. V and J calls and clone size are as listed in that table; D and trimming were resolved from the DNA. The sample yields over 150,000 clones, more than 65% seen once. Participant ages covered about 18 to 89 years across about 22 US areas. Sequenced input: PBMCs or T cells enriched from blood (not recorded which). This clonotype originated in a man aged 35-49 years who had recovered from COVID-19.

CDR3 nucleotide sequence: TGTGCCAGCAGTCCTGTGGCTAGCTCCTACAATGAGCAGTTCTTC. It encodes CASSPVASSYNEQFF. This chain joins TRBV4-2 and TRBJ2-1, with no clear D. Germline assignment: CDR1 LGHNA and CDR2 YNFKEQ. V lost 6 bases and J lost 0, with 12 bases in between. The CDR3 covers 15 residues.